These 9 T cell receptor beta chains share one sample of origin, sequenced in a study of shared clonotypes between healthy human individuals. Generated by immunoSEQ multiplex PCR, the TCRdb table keeps only in-frame clones and is missing some. The sample includes 1,400,000 or so clones, approximately 98.5% of them seen just once. The sequenced material came from naive CD4+ T cells sorted from blood. Subset: CD45RA+ positively selected. The receptors here all came from a man aged 25-40 years in good health.

The rearrangement links TRBV10-3 to TRBJ2-2; 9 nucleotides agree with TRBD1. This CDR3 is built from 16 residues. V lost 3 bases, J lost 11 bases, and 13 bases stayed unmatched. The V gene's germline CDR1 is ENHRY and CDR2 SYGVKD. The CDR3 is CAISDGGQGAIRELFF. CDR3 bases: TGTGCCATCAGTGATGGGGGACAGGGAGCAATCCGTGAGCTGTTTTTT.

The gene calls are TRBV5-6 and TRBJ2-5, with D perhaps matching TRBD1 (6 bases). V was clipped by 0 bases and J by 5 bases, with 8 bases between them. The CDR3 has 13 amino acids. Germline assignment: CDR1 SGHDT and CDR2 YYEEEE. CDR3 sequence (DNA): TGTGCCAGCAGCTTGGCAGGGGTGGAGACCCAGTACTTC. This translates into CASSLAGVETQYF. Variable domain in full (rest from reference TRBV5-6 and TRBJ2-5): DAGVTQSPTHLIKTRGQQVTLRCSPKSGHDTVSWYQQALGQGPQFIFQYYEEEERQRGNFPDRFSGHQFPNYSSELNVNALLLGDSALYLCASSLAGVETQYFGPGTRLLVL.

Remarks on this clone: The same CDR3 is also encoded by other DNA sequences in this sample. The chain links TRBV18 to TRBJ2-7; D is unclear. This CDR3 has 14 amino acids. V shed 2 bases and J shed 0 bases, with 8 bases lying between them. CDR1 is KGHSH and CDR2 is LQKENI in the germline V gene. The CDR3 DNA follows: TGTGCCAGCTCACCAACCCGGAGCTCCTACGAGCAGTACTTC. Translation gives CASSPTRSSYEQYF.

V gene TRBV21-1 combines with J gene TRBJ2-7; the table's D call, TRBD1, was not checked against the DNA. TRBV21-1 counts as a pseudogene. The CDR3 is 14 residues long. The CDR3 region has the DNA TGTGCCAGCACCAAGGGGCGAAGCTCCTACGAGCAGTACTTC. Encoded protein: CASTKGRSSYEQYF.

The chain links TRBV2 to TRBJ2-7, with unresolved D. Germline assignment: CDR1 SNHLY and CDR2 FYNNEI. The CDR3 spans 15 residues. V shed 1 base and J shed 2 bases, with 12 bases lying between them. CDR3 in DNA: TGTGCCAGCAGTGAAGGGGCGATATCCGCCTACGAGCAGTACTTC. Encoded protein: CASSEGAISAYEQYF.

The table lists this clone with a count of one. The chain employs TRBV5-4 and TRBJ2-1, with 9 bases lining up with TRBD2. This CDR3 has 15 amino acids. The ends lost 6 bases at V and 2 bases at J; junction bases unmatched: 6. CDR1 is SGHNT, CDR2 YYREEE, per germline (reference sequence). CDR3 residues: CASTVSGSAYNEQFF. The CDR3 DNA follows: TGTGCCAGCACCGTTAGCGGGAGCGCCTACAATGAGCAGTTCTTC.

This chain links TRBV4-1 with TRBJ2-7; no reliable D call. Germline assignment: CDR1 MGHRA and CDR2 YSYEKL. The V gene lost 2 bases and the J gene lost 7 bases, with 15 bases spanning the gap. This CDR3 spans 14 amino acids. The CDR3 DNA reads as TGCGCCAGCAGCCAAATTTTGGGGATAGTTGAGCAGTACTTC. This translates into CASSQILGIVEQYF.

This chain joins TRBV9 and TRBJ2-1, with D tentatively TRBD1 (5 bases). Trimming left V 2 bases short and J 5 bases short, with 11 bases between. Germline CDR1 is SGDLS and CDR2 is YYNGEE. The CDR3 runs 14 residues. CDR3 protein: CASSVGSGHNEQFF. CDR3 nucleotide sequence: TGTGCCAGCAGCGTGGGGTCAGGGCACAATGAGCAGTTCTTC.

A word on this clone: Other DNA sequences from this sample encode an identical CDR3 as well. The chain employs TRBV7-2 and TRBJ2-1; D not resolved. The V gene lost 1 base and the J gene lost 7 bases, with 5 bases spanning the gap. The CDR3 spans 12 residues. From germline, CDR1 is SGHTA and CDR2 FQGNSA. The DNA for the CDR3 is TGTGCCAGCAGCTTAGTGGGGAATGAGCAGTTCTTC. Amino acid sequence: CASSLVGNEQFF.